These T cell receptor beta chains were read from a single sample in a study of Ad26.COV2.S vaccination and SARS-CoV-2 variants. Generated by immunoSEQ multiplex PCR, the TCRdb table keeps only in-frame clones and is missing some. This table has more than 400,000 clones, roughly 90% appearing once. The material was peripheral blood, obtained in a trial of Ad26.COV2.S vaccine versus placebo. Every receptor here comes from a person aged 18-60 years who received the Ad26.COV2.S COVID-19 vaccine or a placebo. The CDR3 runs from the conserved cysteine through the conserved F or W. Each record gives: J gene, V gene, clone size, D gene, CDR3 protein, CDR3 DNA. A D gene is named only where the DNA matches it firmly. Size is omitted from some rows. Given values are once, few, many or a class for expanded clones.

TRBJ1-3 TRBV6-5 NA NA CASSLTGRDTIYF TGTGCCAGCAGTTTAACAGGGCGCGACACCATATATTTT
TRBJ1-6 TRBV9 NA TRBD1 CASSPTDRANSPLHF TGTGCCAGCAGCCCCACGGACAGGGCTAATTCACCCCTCCACTTT
TRBJ1-1 TRBV7-2 once NA CASSLLVDTEAFF TGTGCCAGCAGCTTACTGGTGGACACTGAAGCTTTCTTT
TRBJ2-1 TRBV4-3 NA NA CASSEGGRGGDEQFF TGCGCCAGCAGCGAAGGGGGACGGGGTGGAGATGAGCAGTTCTTC
TRBJ2-7 TRBV5-6 NA TRBD2 CASSLRPGGYEQYF TGTGCCAGCAGCTTAAGGCCGGGGGGTTACGAGCAGTACTTC
TRBJ1-1 TRBV18 once TRBD1 CASSPRGQGTTNTNTEAFF TGTGCCAGCTCACCGCGGGGACAGGGAACAACCAACACGAACACTGAAGCTTTCTTT
TRBJ1-1 TRBV7-8 NA NA CASNGQLNTEAFF TGTGCCAGCAATGGACAGCTGAACACTGAAGCTTTCTTT
TRBJ2-1 TRBV7-2 NA TRBD2 CASTSNTGTSRRYNEQFF TGTGCCAGCACCTCAAACACTGGGACTAGCAGGCGCTACAATGAGCAGTTCTTC
TRBJ1-6 TRBV10-3 NA NA CAISEGYNSPLHF TGTGCCATCAGTGAGGGTTATAATTCACCCCTCCACTTT
TRBJ2-7 TRBV6-5 NA TRBD1 CASKGDRGRYEQYF TGTGCCAGCAAGGGGGACAGGGGTCGGTACGAGCAGTACTTC
TRBJ1-6 TRBV19 NA NA CASSIVADYQLLRSSYNSPLHF TGTGCCAGTAGTATAGTTGCCGACTATCAACTATTAAGGAGCTCCTATAATTCACCCCTCCACTTT
TRBJ1-2 TRBV10-2 NA TRBD1 CASSEPGGTSQPYGYTF TGCGCCAGCAGTGAGCCAGGGGGCACGTCTCAACCCTATGGCTACACCTTC
TRBJ1-1 TRBV7-9 NA NA CASSLIDEGMNTEAFF TGTGCCAGCAGCTTAATTGACGAGGGTATGAACACTGAAGCTTTCTTT
TRBJ1-5 TRBV12-2 NA NA CASRLNGRGPYQPQHF TGTGCAAGTCGCTTAAATGGCAGGGGGCCTTATCAGCCCCAGCATTTT
TRBJ2-1 TRBV7-9 NA TRBD2 CASSLTSGEYNEQFF TGTGCCAGCAGCTTGACTAGCGGGGAATACAATGAGCAGTTCTTC
TRBJ1-2 TRBV5-1 NA NA CASSLGGPNYGYTF TGCGCCAGCAGCTTAGGAGGGCCCAACTATGGCTACACCTTC
TRBJ1-5 TRBV2 NA TRBD1 CATGQGRDQPQHF TGTGCCACAGGACAGGGGAGAGATCAGCCCCAGCATTTT
TRBJ1-1 TRBV7-2 NA NA CASSLRFPDSTEAFF TGTGCCAGCAGCTTAAGATTCCCTGACAGCACTGAAGCTTTCTTT
TRBJ2-3 TRBV5-1 NA TRBD2 CASSLSGTSRLDTQYF TGCGCCAGCAGCTTATCCGGGACTAGCCGGTTGGATACGCAGTATTTT
TRBJ1-3 TRBV29-1 NA NA CSVGHSGNTIYF TGCAGCGTCGGACACTCTGGAAACACCATATATTTT
TRBJ2-1 TRBV7-2 NA TRBD2 CASSLRVSGVYNEQFF TGTGCCAGCAGCTTGCGGGTGAGCGGGGTCTACAATGAGCAGTTCTTC
TRBJ1-1 TRBV5-1 NA NA CASSLAAGGTTEAFF TGCGCCAGCAGCTTGGCCGCCGGGGGGACCACTGAAGCTTTCTTT
TRBJ2-5 TRBV6-2/TRBV6-3 NA NA CASNPRSFFSTQYF TGTGCCAGCAACCCCAGATCCTTTTTTTCGACCCAGTACTTC
TRBJ1-5 TRBV19 NA NA CASRLGLLEPQHF TGTGCCAGTAGGCTCGGCCTCCTGGAGCCCCAGCATTTT
TRBJ2-7 TRBV7-9 NA NA CASSSSNYEQYF TGTGCCAGCAGCTCCTCCAACTACGAGCAGTACTTC
TRBJ1-4 TRBV27 once NA CASSSTGTDATNEKLFF TGTGCCAGCAGTTCTACCGGGACCGACGCAACTAATGAAAAACTGTTTTTT
TRBJ2-7 TRBV5-5 NA TRBD1 CASSLGYRDRSYEQYF TGTGCCAGCAGCTTGGGTTACCGGGACAGATCCTACGAGCAGTACTTC
TRBJ2-3 TRBV19 once NA CASSIDLTGADTQYF TGTGCCAGTAGTATCGACTTGACGGGCGCAGATACGCAGTATTTT
TRBJ2-1 TRBV25-1 NA NA CASSVGDKPPGFF TGTGCCAGCAGTGTTGGGGACAAACCGCCCGGGTTCTTC
TRBJ2-3 TRBV6-6 NA TRBD1 CATLRGGPTDTQYF TGTGCCACCTTGAGAGGGGGCCCCACAGATACGCAGTATTTT
TRBJ2-1 TRBV19 NA NA CASSILSVGSSYNEQFF TGTGCCAGTAGTATTCTTTCTGTAGGCAGCTCCTACAATGAGCAGTTCTTC
TRBJ2-7 TRBV6-2/TRBV6-3 NA NA CASSPPGREQYF TGTGCCAGCAGTCCCCCGGGGCGCGAGCAGTACTTT
TRBJ2-7 TRBV10-2 many TRBD1 CASSERNRGIYEQYF TGCGCCAGCAGTGAGAGGAACAGGGGGATCTACGAGCAGTACTTC
TRBJ1-1 TRBV20-1 NA NA CSAWGVTEAFF TGCAGTGCGTGGGGGGTCACTGAAGCTTTCTTT
TRBJ2-5 TRBV6-5 NA NA CASIGVSTLETQYF TGTGCCAGCATAGGAGTCTCGACCCTAGAGACCCAGTACTTC
TRBJ1-4 TRBV6-5 NA NA CASSYPPTTNEKLFF TGTGCCAGCAGTTACCCCCCAACAACTAATGAAAAACTGTTTTTT
TRBJ1-2 TRBV7-9 NA TRBD1 CASSLGGTGGYGYTF TGTGCCAGCAGCTTAGGTGGGACAGGGGGTTATGGCTACACCTTC
TRBJ2-1 TRBV7-9 NA TRBD1 CASSRTGNYNEQFF TGTGCCAGCAGCCGGACAGGAAACTACAATGAGCAGTTCTTC
TRBJ2-7 TRBV29-1 NA TRBD2 CSVVLAGGYEQYF TGCAGCGTCGTACTGGCGGGGGGCTACGAGCAGTACTTC
TRBJ2-2 TRBV5-8 NA NA CASSFGPTGRGAGELFF TGTGCCAGCAGCTTTGGACCCACCGGGCGGGGAGCCGGGGAGCTGTTTTTT
TRBJ2-7 TRBV7-9 NA TRBD1 CASSLVGGTGFPYEQYF TGTGCCAGCAGCTTAGTGGGCGGGACAGGGTTTCCCTACGAGCAGTACTTC
TRBJ1-4 TRBV7-6 NA NA CASSLGLGGGEKLFF TGTGCCAGCAGCTTAGGATTGGGGGGGGGTGAAAAACTGTTTTTT
TRBJ1-2 TRBV28 NA NA CASSLLGAGYGYTF TGTGCCAGCAGTTTACTGGGGGCAGGCTATGGCTACACCTTC
TRBJ2-1 TRBV19 few NA CASRRGPSYNEQFF TGTGCCAGTAGGCGGGGACCTTCCTACAATGAGCAGTTCTTC
TRBJ1-5 TRBV5-1 NA NA CASSLVPGNQPQHF TGCGCCAGCAGCTTGGTTCCGGGCAATCAGCCCCAGCATTTT
TRBJ1-3 TRBV5-6 NA TRBD1 CASSSGQGVVNTIYF TGTGCCAGCAGCTCCGGACAGGGAGTGGTGAACACCATATATTTT